This T cell receptor beta chain was found in a study of CD8+CD57+ T cells in acquired aplastic anemia. Study summary: CD4+ and CD8+ cells, once sorted, gave DNA averaging about 3 ug. Findings of the study overall: Patients and controls were found to share around 30 CD8+ CDR3 sequences. The study found no significant CD8+ Simpson's diversity difference between patients and controls.

About this clonotype: The antigen is unknown.

Genomic DNA provided the template from which TCR beta VDJ and CDR3 profiles were obtained. TCRdb reprocessed the reads with MiXCR, giving one entry per CDR3 protein. The sample has roughly 180,000 distinct CDR3 sequences; over 60% are singletons. This CDR3 has 14 amino acids. V was shortened by 0 bases and J by 5 bases, with 6 bases between the two germline ends. The germline CDR1 and CDR2 sequences are SGHRS and YFSETQ. The specimen was sorted CD4+, CD8+, or CD8+CD57+ T cells (not recorded which) from PBMCs. This receptor was taken from a human donor with severe aplastic anemia or a healthy control (not recorded which). The rearrangement uses TRBV5-1 and TRBJ1-6; D is unresolved. CDR3 nucleotide sequence: TGCGCCAGCAGCTTGGAGAGGGATAATTCACCCCTCCACTTT. Amino acids: CASSLERDNSPLHF.